A single sample is the source of the 29 T cell receptor beta chains below, sequenced in a study of blood T cell repertoires in COVID-19. Sequencing was performed with immunoSEQ multiplex PCR; in TCRdb, only in-frame clones are kept and a portion is missing. The sample records over 200,000 clones, more than 75% being singletons. The sequenced material came from peripheral blood. The receptors were sampled from a middle-aged woman with acute or convalescent COVID-19.

The sample holds a few counts of this clone. The chain recombines TRBV29-1 with TRBJ1-1; a weak D match, TRBD1 (6 bases). Looked up from germline, CDR1 is SQVTM and CDR2 is ANQGSEA. V lost 3 bases and J 1 base, leaving 12 bases between the germline ends. The CDR3 extends over 14 amino acids. The chain's CDR3 is CSVDIRGANTEAFF. The CDR3 DNA follows: TGCAGCGTTGACATTCGGGGGGCGAACACTGAAGCTTTCTTT. The full variable domain, in which reference TRBV29-1 and TRBJ1-1 provide the parts outside the CDR3, is SAVISQKPSRDICQRGTSLTIQCQVDSQVTMMFWYRQQPGQSLTLIATANQGSEATYESGFVIDKFPISRPNLTFSTLTVSNMSPEDSSIYLCSVDIRGANTEAFFGQGTRLTVV.

A few counts support this clone. Written as DNA, the CDR3 is TGTGCCTGGAGTGTTGGAGCGGGGGGGCCAAATGAGCAGTTCTTC. It specifies CAWSVGAGGPNEQFF. This chain uses TRBV30 with TRBJ2-1; TRBD2 matches 10 bases. Trimming removed 0 bases from V and 7 bases from J; junction bases left unmatched: 6. Germline V gives CDR1 GTSNPN, CDR2 SVGIG (reference sequence). The CDR3 length is 15 residues. The entire variable domain, with the rest obtained from reference TRBV30 and TRBJ2-1, is as follows: SQTIHQWPATLVQPVGSPLSLECTVEGTSNPNLYWYRQAAGRGLQLLFYSVGIGQISSEVPQNLSASRPQDRQFILSSKKLLLSDSGFYLCAWSVGAGGPNEQFFGPGTRLTVL.

The CDR3 DNA follows: TGTGCCAGCAGCTTGAGCAGCGGGGGGGACGAGCAGTACTTC. Translating gives CASSLSSGGDEQYF. V and J are TRBV7-8 and TRBJ2-7, with 10 bases that match TRBD2. The CDR3 length is 14 residues. With 3 bases clipped from V and 5 bases from J, the junction kept 4 bases outside the gene matches. Germline CDR1 is SGHVS and CDR2 is FQNEAQ.

The V gene is TRBV27, the J gene TRBJ2-7; 10 positions agree with TRBD1. CDR1 is MNHEY, CDR2 SMNVEV, per germline (reference sequence). The CDR3 runs to 15 residues. With V trimmed by 6 bases and J by 0 bases, 5 bases remained unmatched. The CDR3 DNA is TGTGCCAGCAGCCTGGACAGGGGGAGCTCCTACGAGCAGTACTTC. Protein sequence: CASSLDRGSSYEQYF.

J is TRBJ2-1 and V is TRBV24-1; possible D gene TRBD2, 5 bases. V lost 4 bases, J lost 2 bases, and 14 bases lay in between. Germline CDR1 KGHDR, CDR2 SFDVKD. The CDR3 sequence is 16 residues long. CDR3 residues: CATSDLIASAYNEQFF. CDR3 in DNA: TGTGCCACCAGTGACCTCATAGCGAGCGCCTACAATGAGCAGTTCTTC.

For this clone: This sample includes further DNA sequences coding for the same CDR3. The chain recombines TRBV5-1 with TRBJ2-3; D uncertain. This CDR3 contains 14 residues. Between the trimmed V and J ends, which lost 0 bases and 3 bases, there was a span of 8 bases. Germline lookup yields CDR1 SGHRS and CDR2 YFSETQ. DNA of the CDR3: TGCGCCAGCAGCTTGGACTCGAGAACAGATACGCAGTATTTT. It encodes CASSLDSRTDTQYF.

CDR3 region: CASSSLGQRETADTQYF. CDR3 DNA sequence: TGTGCCAGCAGCTCCCTAGGCCAGCGGGAGACCGCAGATACGCAGTATTTT. V gene TRBV7-2 combines with J gene TRBJ2-3; TRBD2 aligns across 8 bases. The J segment lost 4 bases and the V segment lost 4 bases, leaving 13 bases of the junction unmatched. CDR1 is SGHTA and CDR2 is FQGNSA in the germline V gene. The CDR3 sequence is 17 residues long.

This clone came up once. The genes are TRBV4-1 and TRBJ1-2; 7 bases are shared with TRBD1. The length of the CDR3 is 16 residues. Germline V gene lookup returns CDR1 MGHRA and CDR2 YSYEKL. Trimming removed 3 bases from V and 2 bases from J; junction bases left unmatched: 9. The CDR3 reads CASSQIPTGFNYGYTF. Written as DNA, the CDR3 is TGCGCCAGCAGCCAGATACCGACAGGGTTCAACTATGGCTACACCTTC.

The CDR3 region is CASSIAPGFSEQYF. Here the CDR3 DNA reads TGTGCCAGTAGCATTGCCCCAGGGTTCAGCGAGCAGTACTTC. The chain carries TRBV19 and TRBJ2-7; the D gene is possibly TRBD1 (5 bases). Germline V CDR1 and CDR2: LNHDA, SQIVND (reference sequence). V was cut by 6 bases and J by 6 bases, with 18 bases left in between. The CDR3 extends over 14 amino acids. Using reference TRBV19 and TRBJ2-7 for the parts outside the CDR3, the full variable domain is DGGITQSPKYLFRKEGQNVTLSCEQNLNHDAMYWYRQDPGQGLRLIYYSQIVNDFQKGDIAEGYSVSREKKESFPLTVTSAQKNPTAFYLCASSIAPGFSEQYFGPGTRLTVT.

This chain connects TRBV29-1 to TRBJ2-1, with D possibly matching TRBD2 (6 bases). Germline assignment: CDR1 SQVTM and CDR2 ANQGSEA. V dropped 3 bases and J dropped 4 bases, with 13 bases sitting between them. The CDR3 contains 14 residues. CDR3 in amino acids: CSVDWTNGYNEQFF. DNA of the CDR3: TGCAGCGTTGACTGGACTAACGGGTACAATGAGCAGTTCTTC.

This clone was found a few times. V usage is TRBV25-1 and J usage is TRBJ1-4; D is ambiguous. CDR1 is MGHDK, CDR2 SYGVNS, per germline. The length of the CDR3 is 13 residues. V was cut by 5 bases and J by 8 bases, with 12 bases left in between. In DNA, the CDR3 is TGTGCCAGCAGTACGCCGCGGGGAGAAAAACTGTTTTTT. It encodes CASSTPRGEKLFF.

This clone has just a few counts. The chain has TRBV6-1 and TRBJ1-5, with D unclear. The CDR3 spans 15 residues. Trimming removed 1 base at V and 2 bases at J, with 9 bases between. Germline V gene lookup returns CDR1 MNHNS and CDR2 SASEGT. DNA for the CDR3: TGTGCCAGCAGTGAAGATGGCGGCGGCAATCAGCCCCAGCATTTT. The encoded protein is CASSEDGGGNQPQHF.

The V gene is TRBV30, the J gene TRBJ2-3; D ambiguous. Germline CDR1 GTSNPN, CDR2 SVGIG (reference sequence). This CDR3 is built from 15 residues. Trimming took 0 bases from V and 1 from J, leaving 11 bases between them. CDR3 loop: CAWSVHSSRTDTQYF. CDR3 DNA sequence: TGTGCCTGGAGTGTACACAGCTCGCGCACAGATACGCAGTATTTT.

The chain combines TRBV6-5 with TRBJ1-2; D perhaps matches TRBD1 (6 bases). The CDR3 is made up of 15 amino acids. Trimming cost V 5 bases and J 1 base, with 14 bases left between them. The germline CDR1 and CDR2 sequences are MNHEY and SVGAGI. The CDR3 DNA is TGTGCCAGCAGTCTCACCCGGGACAATAACTATGGCTACACCTTC. Encoded protein: CASSLTRDNNYGYTF.

This rearrangement joins TRBV5-6 to TRBJ1-2; TRBD1 aligns across 7 bases. Germline V CDR1 and CDR2: SGHDT, YYEEEE. J gave up 8 bases and V 2 bases, and 9 bases lay outside the gene matches. The CDR3 covers 14 residues. CDR3 sequence reads: CASSLPGQERGYTF. CDR3 bases: TGTGCCAGCAGCTTACCCGGACAGGAGCGGGGCTACACCTTC.

V and J are TRBV5-6 and TRBJ1-1; maybe TRBD1 (5 bases). The CDR3 consists of 17 residues. Between the trimmed V and J ends, which lost 2 bases and 4 bases, there was a span of 21 bases. Per germline, CDR1 SGHDT and CDR2 YYEEEE. The CDR3 DNA is TGTGCCAGCAGCTTTGCAGGGTCCTTAACTTTCGGCACTGAAGCTTTCTTT. Amino acid sequence: CASSFAGSLTFGTEAFF.

A note on this clone: Other DNA sequences in the same sample also yield this CDR3. The genes are TRBV19 and TRBJ1-6; D unclear. This CDR3 spans 12 amino acids. Germline CDR1 and CDR2: LNHDA and SQIVND (reference sequence). Deletions cut 2 bases from V and 8 bases from J, with 4 bases between. The CDR3 reads CASSIIDSPLHF. In DNA form, the CDR3 reads TGTGCCAGTAGTATAATAGATTCACCCCTCCACTTT.

The genes are TRBV5-1 and TRBJ1-1; D not certain. V was trimmed by 4 bases and J by 1 base, leaving 14 bases between them. CDR3 length: 15 amino acids. Per the germline V gene, CDR1 is SGHRS and CDR2 is YFSETQ. CDR3 coding DNA: TGCGCCAGCAGCCCCTTTGGGCAAACGAACACTGAAGCTTTCTTT. Amino acid sequence: CASSPFGQTNTEAFF.

The count of this clone is one. This sequence joins TRBV5-1 and TRBJ1-1; 9 bases map to TRBD1. Looked up from germline, CDR1 is SGHRS and CDR2 is YFSETQ. This CDR3 is built from 20 residues. V shed 1 base and J 0 bases; nucleotides not matched to a gene: 16. Here the CDR3 DNA reads TGCGCCAGCAGCTTGCGGCCCGGGACAGGGATTCTTACCATGAACACTGAAGCTTTCTTT. Residues: CASSLRPGTGILTMNTEAFF. The full variable domain, its missing parts supplied by reference TRBV5-1 and TRBJ1-1, is KAGVTQTPRYLIKTRGQQVTLSCSPISGHRSVSWYQQTPGQGLQFLFEYFSETQRNKGNFPGRFSGRQFSNSRSEMNVSTLELGDSALYLCASSLRPGTGILTMNTEAFFGQGTRLTVV.

This clone came up once. Written as DNA, the CDR3 is TGCGCCAGCAGTGACGGGAGAGTTAATGAAAAACTGTTTTTT. Residues: CASSDGRVNEKLFF. The chain has TRBV10-2 and TRBJ1-4, with D uncertain. Germline lookup yields CDR1 WSHSY and CDR2 SAAADI. V lost 3 bases and J lost 4, with 9 bases in between. This CDR3 is 14 amino acids long.

The chain joins TRBV6-2 or TRBV6-3 to TRBJ2-6; D might be TRBD2 (5 bases). The CDR3 has 14 amino acids. Germline CDR1 reads MNHEY; CDR2 reads SVGEGT. The V gene lost 4 bases and the J gene lost 4 bases, with 8 bases spanning the gap. The CDR3 spells CASSSRRGANVLTF. The CDR3 DNA is TGTGCCAGCAGTTCTCGGAGGGGGGCCAACGTCCTGACTTTC.

The chain has TRBV19 and TRBJ1-4; D gene unclear. Germline assignment: CDR1 LNHDA and CDR2 SQIVND (reference sequence). This CDR3 contains 14 residues. The V gene lost 7 bases and the J gene lost 8 bases, with 17 bases spanning the gap. In nucleotides, the CDR3 is TGTGCCAGTACCGGAAGAGACGGGAGAGAAAAACTGTTTTTT. Its translation is CASTGRDGREKLFF.

The V call is TRBV19, the J call TRBJ1-5, with TRBD1 as a possible D gene (6 bases). The germline gives CDR1 LNHDA, CDR2 SQIVND (reference sequence). The CDR3 contains 15 residues. With 1 base removed from V and 2 bases from J, the gap between germline ends came to 9 bases. The DNA of the CDR3 is TGTGCCAGTAGTATAGGAGGGGGTGGCAATCAGCCCCAGCATTTT. Translated, it gives CASSIGGGGNQPQHF. Supplemented by reference TRBV19 and TRBJ1-5, the full variable domain reads DGGITQSPKYLFRKEGQNVTLSCEQNLNHDAMYWYRQDPGQGLRLIYYSQIVNDFQKGDIAEGYSVSREKKESFPLTVTSAQKNPTAFYLCASSIGGGGNQPQHFGDGTRLSIL.

The J gene is TRBJ2-7, the V gene TRBV5-1; 9 bases are shared with TRBD1. Germline-derived CDR1 and CDR2 are SGHRS and YFSETQ. The junction had 4 bases not matched to a gene; V was cut back by 1 base and J by 2 bases. The CDR3 covers 15 residues. CDR3 DNA: TGCGCCAGCAGCTTGACAGGGGGCATCGCCTACGAGCAGTACTTC. Translation: CASSLTGGIAYEQYF.

V is TRBV27 and J is TRBJ1-2; TRBD1 aligns across 7 bases. Germline V gene sequence: CDR1 MNHEY, CDR2 SMNVEV (reference sequence). V gave up 9 bases and J gave up 5 bases; unmatched junction bases: 12. The CDR3 is 14 residues long. The CDR3 here is CASSTTGAIYGYTF. For the CDR3, the DNA is TGTGCCAGTTCTACAACAGGGGCGATATATGGCTACACCTTC.

The chain has TRBV6-1 and TRBJ1-1; 8 nucleotides line up with TRBD1. V gave up 2 bases and J gave up 1 base; unmatched junction bases: 15. Germline V CDR1 and CDR2: MNHNS, SASEGT. The CDR3 sequence is 19 residues long. The CDR3 region has the DNA TGTGCCAGCAGTGAAAGGGGGACAGGACATATGACCAGGAACACTGAAGCTTTCTTT. Translation: CASSERGTGHMTRNTEAFF.

The V gene is TRBV10-2, the J gene TRBJ2-7, with D unresolved. The CDR3 length is 12 residues. Germline-derived CDR1 and CDR2 are WSHSY and SAAADI. Trimming took 5 bases from V and 2 from J, leaving 7 bases between them. The CDR3 reads CASSSTAYEQYF. The CDR3 region has the DNA TGCGCCAGCAGTTCTACGGCCTACGAGCAGTACTTC.

The gene calls are TRBV6-5 and TRBJ1-6; D perhaps matches TRBD1 (6 bases). Germline-derived CDR1 and CDR2 are MNHEY and SVGAGI. Trimming removed 4 bases from V and 13 bases from J, with 20 bases in between. The CDR3 extends over 15 amino acids. CDR3 nucleotides: TGTGCCAGCAGTTCCTCACAGGGCTTCGGGGAGCCCCTCCACTTT. This sequence encodes CASSSSQGFGEPLHF.

This chain joins TRBV3-1 (or the pseudogene TRBV3-2) and TRBJ2-2; 11 bases map to TRBD1. Per germline, CDR1 LGHDT and CDR2 YNNKEL (reference sequence). The length of the CDR3 is 16 residues. V lost 6 bases and J lost 6; bases outside the gene matches: 9. As DNA, the CDR3 is TGTGCCAGCAGTCGGTCCGGGACAGGGGGTGCCGGGGAGCTGTTTTTT. This codes for CASSRSGTGGAGELFF.